This T cell receptor (beta chain) was obtained from a study of breast tumors, draining lymph nodes, adjacent tissues. General study results and limits: Compared with basal-like, luminal-like tumors shared significantly more repertoire with nontumor tissue. Data only fit, rather than demonstrated, lymph node origin of most tumor T cells. Compared with lymph nodes, tumors were less diverse; compared with nontumor tissue, more.

Axillary draining lymph nodes of breast cancer patients supplied the node samples. This clonotype was observed at least ten times. Antigen unknown. Germline CDR1 and CDR2: ENHRY and SYGVKD. V shed 10 bases, J shed 5 bases, and the junction held 11 bases outside the gene matches. This CDR3 spans 13 amino acids. TCRdb re-called the multiplex PCR reads through MiXCR, storing one row per CDR3 protein. Of 150,000 to 200,000 distinct CDR3 sequences listed, around 33% were seen once; the top ten hold 3% to 4%. Specimen: axillary lymph node tissue. The source is a female donor with breast cancer. Some clones in this sample may be carry-over from other donors' samples. The chain uses TRBV10-3 and TRBJ2-7, with 7 bases aligning to TRBD2. The CDR3 loop is CATKSGKGNEQYF. DNA of the CDR3: TGTGCCACAAAAAGCGGGAAGGGTAACGAGCAGTACTTC.